This is a list of T cell receptor beta chains from one sample in a study of regulatory T cells in long-lasting Graves disease. TCRdb ran MiXCR on the multiplex PCR reads and lists one entry per CDR3 protein. The table records some 560,000 distinct CDR3 sequences, 15% to 20% of them present only once. These data also formed part of another study, on T cells in Graves' hyperthyroidism and ophthalmopathy.

The sequenced sample was peripheral blood mononuclear cells (PBMCs), obtained at new diagnosis, from a patient treated with antithyroid drugs. The origin of the receptors is a woman aged 40 to 65 with Graves disease. Both conserved end residues are part of each CDR3. Each record gives: clone size, J gene, D gene, V gene, CDR3 protein, CDR3 DNA. The D gene is left open where the match is weak. Clone size appears in some rows only: once, few, many, or a class for an expanded clone.

clone size: few
J gene: TRBJ1-5
D gene: NA
V gene: TRBV4-1
CDR3 protein: CASSQDWGTGNQPQHF
CDR3 DNA: TGCGCCAGCAGCCAAGATTGGGGGACGGGCAATCAGCCCCAGCATTTT

clone size: few
J gene: TRBJ1-2
D gene: NA
V gene: TRBV20-1
CDR3 protein: CSARGVSDYGCTF
CDR3 DNA: TGCAGTGCTAGGGGGGTTTCGGACTATGGCTGCACCTTC

clone size: many
J gene: TRBJ2-3
D gene: NA
V gene: TRBV2
CDR3 protein: CASSGPTTDTQYF
CDR3 DNA: TGTGCCAGCAGTGGACCCACCACAGATACGCAGTATTTT

clone size: NA
J gene: TRBJ1-2
D gene: NA
V gene: TRBV7-9
CDR3 protein: CASSRGTSDGYTF
CDR3 DNA: TGTGCCAGCAGCCGGGGAACTTCGGATGGCTACACCTTC

clone size: NA
J gene: TRBJ1-6
D gene: NA
V gene: TRBV28
CDR3 protein: CASTYTSSYNSPLHF
CDR3 DNA: TGTGCCAGCACCTACACCAGCTCCTATAATTCACCCCTCCACTTT

clone size: many
J gene: TRBJ2-1
D gene: NA
V gene: TRBV5-1
CDR3 protein: CASSEQDYNEQFF
CDR3 DNA: TGCGCCAGCAGCGAACAGGACTACAATGAGCAGTTCTTC

clone size: NA
J gene: TRBJ2-2
D gene: NA
V gene: TRBV12-3/TRBV12-4
CDR3 protein: CASSFSDTGELFF
CDR3 DNA: TGTGCCAGCAGTTTTTCAGACACCGGGGAGCTGTTTTTT

clone size: few
J gene: TRBJ2-3
D gene: NA
V gene: TRBV6-5
CDR3 protein: CASSYRGGRGTDTQYF
CDR3 DNA: TGTGCCAGCAGTTACCGCGGGGGCCGTGGCACAGATACGCAGTATTTT

clone size: NA
J gene: TRBJ2-2
D gene: TRBD2
V gene: TRBV7-9
CDR3 protein: CASSLSGGADTGELFF
CDR3 DNA: TGTGCCAGCAGCTTAAGCGGGGGGGCTGACACCGGGGAGCTGTTTTTT

clone size: NA
J gene: TRBJ2-7
D gene: NA
V gene: TRBV4-1
CDR3 protein: CASSHTVEYEQYF
CDR3 DNA: TGCGCCAGCAGCCACACCGTGGAATACGAGCAGTACTTC

clone size: NA
J gene: TRBJ2-1
D gene: TRBD2
V gene: TRBV29-1
CDR3 protein: CSGRLAVGNEQFF
CDR3 DNA: TGCAGCGGCCGACTAGCGGTGGGGAATGAGCAGTTCTTC

clone size: many
J gene: TRBJ2-7
D gene: NA
V gene: TRBV5-1
CDR3 protein: CASSLEAGAGEQYF
CDR3 DNA: TGCGCCAGCAGCTTGGAGGCGGGGGCGGGCGAGCAGTACTTC

clone size: few
J gene: TRBJ2-2
D gene: TRBD2
V gene: TRBV19
CDR3 protein: CASSSGLAGGWTGELFF
CDR3 DNA: TGTGCCAGTAGTTCCGGACTAGCGGGGGGTTGGACCGGGGAGCTGTTTTTT

clone size: few
J gene: TRBJ2-1
D gene: NA
V gene: TRBV4-1
CDR3 protein: CASSHGRDNEQFF
CDR3 DNA: TGCGCCAGCAGCCATGGACGGGACAATGAGCAGTTCTTC

clone size: NA
J gene: TRBJ1-4
D gene: TRBD1
V gene: TRBV6-1
CDR3 protein: CASRKGTGVFGEKLFF
CDR3 DNA: TGTGCCAGCCGCAAGGGGACAGGGGTTTTTGGTGAAAAACTGTTTTTT

clone size: many
J gene: TRBJ2-6
D gene: NA
V gene: TRBV7-9
CDR3 protein: CASTLPHHPGTHKGGANVLTF
CDR3 DNA: TGTGCCAGCACCTTACCACACCACCCAGGGACTCACAAAGGGGGGGCCAACGTCCTGACTTTC

clone size: NA
J gene: TRBJ1-2
D gene: NA
V gene: TRBV4-1
CDR3 protein: CASSHLLPGSNYGYTF
CDR3 DNA: TGCGCCAGCAGCCACCTGCTACCGGGATCTAACTATGGCTACACCTTC

clone size: many
J gene: TRBJ1-5
D gene: NA
V gene: TRBV2
CDR3 protein: CASTTQGSGQPQHF
CDR3 DNA: TGTGCCAGCACTACACAGGGTTCTGGTCAGCCCCAGCATTTT

clone size: few
J gene: TRBJ1-6
D gene: NA
V gene: TRBV6-1
CDR3 protein: CASEKGDSYNSPLHF
CDR3 DNA: TGTGCCAGCGAAAAAGGGGACTCCTATAATTCACCCCTCCACTTT

clone size: many
J gene: TRBJ2-3
D gene: NA
V gene: TRBV4-1
CDR3 protein: CASSLRPWTDTQYF
CDR3 DNA: TGCGCCAGCAGCCTCCGTCCCTGGACGGATACGCAGTATTTT

clone size: many
J gene: TRBJ1-2
D gene: NA
V gene: TRBV6-1
CDR3 protein: CASSQGHGYTF
CDR3 DNA: TGTGCCAGCAGTCAGGGACATGGCTACACCTTC

clone size: many
J gene: TRBJ2-7
D gene: NA
V gene: TRBV2
CDR3 protein: CASGGLREEQYF
CDR3 DNA: TGTGCCAGCGGAGGACTACGGGAGGAGCAGTACTTC

clone size: few
J gene: TRBJ2-2
D gene: TRBD1
V gene: TRBV5-6
CDR3 protein: CASRQGAGTGELFF
CDR3 DNA: TGTGCCAGCAGACAGGGGGCGGGCACCGGGGAGCTGTTTTTT

clone size: many
J gene: TRBJ2-5
D gene: NA
V gene: TRBV6-5
CDR3 protein: CASSYLGWETQYF
CDR3 DNA: TGTGCCAGCAGTTACTTGGGTTGGGAGACCCAGTACTTC

clone size: many
J gene: TRBJ2-1
D gene: TRBD2
V gene: TRBV5-1
CDR3 protein: CASSLDGTSADEQFF
CDR3 DNA: TGCGCCAGCAGCTTGGACGGGACTAGTGCCGATGAGCAGTTCTTC

clone size: NA
J gene: TRBJ1-4
D gene: TRBD1
V gene: TRBV7-4
CDR3 protein: CASSSRDRNEELFF
CDR3 DNA: TGTGCCAGCAGCAGCCGGGACAGAAATGAAGAACTGTTTTTT

clone size: few
J gene: TRBJ2-6
D gene: NA
V gene: TRBV5-4
CDR3 protein: CASSSAISGANVLTF
CDR3 DNA: TGTGCCAGCAGTTCTGCAATATCTGGGGCCAACGTCCTGACTTTC

clone size: many
J gene: TRBJ1-2
D gene: NA
V gene: TRBV28
CDR3 protein: CASRTNYGYTF
CDR3 DNA: TGTGCCAGCAGGACCAACTATGGCTACACCTTC

clone size: few
J gene: TRBJ1-4
D gene: NA
V gene: TRBV12-3/TRBV12-4
CDR3 protein: CASSGPGEKLFF
CDR3 DNA: TGTGCCAGCAGTGGGCCAGGCGAAAAACTGTTTTTT

clone size: many
J gene: TRBJ1-5
D gene: TRBD1
V gene: TRBV12-3/TRBV12-4
CDR3 protein: CASSRDSYSNQPQHF
CDR3 DNA: TGCGCCAGCAGCCGGGACAGTTATAGCAATCAGCCCCAGCATTTT

clone size: NA
J gene: TRBJ1-4
D gene: TRBD1
V gene: TRBV19
CDR3 protein: CASSTTGVGEKLFF
CDR3 DNA: TGTGCCAGTAGTACCACAGGGGTGGGAGAAAAACTGTTTTTT

clone size: many
J gene: TRBJ2-3
D gene: TRBD2
V gene: TRBV7-9
CDR3 protein: CASSPSSGGADTQYF
CDR3 DNA: TGTGCCAGCAGTCCTTCTAGCGGGGGGGCAGATACGCAGTATTTT

clone size: few
J gene: TRBJ2-5
D gene: TRBD2
V gene: TRBV20-1
CDR3 protein: CSAHPLAGAQETQYF
CDR3 DNA: TGCAGTGCCCACCCTTTAGCGGGGGCTCAAGAGACCCAGTACTTC

clone size: NA
J gene: TRBJ2-2
D gene: NA
V gene: TRBV20-1
CDR3 protein: CSARGPPDTGELFF
CDR3 DNA: TGCAGTGCTAGAGGACCCCCGGACACCGGGGAGCTGTTTTTT

clone size: many
J gene: TRBJ1-3
D gene: NA
V gene: TRBV5-1
CDR3 protein: CASSLAANNPIYF
CDR3 DNA: TGCGCCAGCAGCTTGGCGGCAAACAATCCGATATATTTT

clone size: many
J gene: TRBJ2-7
D gene: NA
V gene: TRBV6-9
CDR3 protein: CASSFGGGVYEQYF
CDR3 DNA: TGTGCCAGCAGTTTTGGTGGGGGTGTCTACGAGCAGTACTTC

clone size: NA
J gene: TRBJ2-3
D gene: NA
V gene: TRBV7-9
CDR3 protein: CASRTEKGAIDTQYF
CDR3 DNA: TGTGCCAGCAGGACAGAGAAAGGGGCCATAGATACGCAGTATTTT

clone size: many
J gene: TRBJ2-7
D gene: TRBD1
V gene: TRBV7-3
CDR3 protein: CASSSDREGEQYF
CDR3 DNA: TGTGCCAGCAGCTCAGACAGGGAAGGCGAGCAGTACTTC

clone size: NA
J gene: TRBJ2-3
D gene: TRBD2
V gene: TRBV10-2
CDR3 protein: CASRRLAGGQGTDTQYF
CDR3 DNA: TGCGCCAGCAGGAGACTAGCGGGGGGGCAAGGCACAGATACGCAGTATTTT

clone size: many
J gene: TRBJ1-2
D gene: NA
V gene: TRBV12-3/TRBV12-4
CDR3 protein: CASSLKYAAEGDYGYTF
CDR3 DNA: TGTGCCAGCAGTTTAAAGTATGCGGCGGAAGGGGACTATGGCTACACCTTC

clone size: few
J gene: TRBJ2-5
D gene: NA
V gene: TRBV12-3/TRBV12-4
CDR3 protein: CASGDTRETQYF
CDR3 DNA: TGTGCCAGCGGGGACACCAGGGAGACCCAGTACTTC

clone size: few
J gene: TRBJ2-5
D gene: TRBD2
V gene: TRBV10-2
CDR3 protein: CASSVPPGTSGGDNQETQYF
CDR3 DNA: TGCGCCAGCAGTGTCCCTCCCGGGACTAGCGGGGGGGATAACCAAGAGACCCAGTACTTC

clone size: few
J gene: TRBJ1-2
D gene: NA
V gene: TRBV28
CDR3 protein: CASSLTQTNYGYTF
CDR3 DNA: TGTGCCAGCAGTTTAACACAGACTAACTATGGCTACACCTTC

clone size: NA
J gene: TRBJ1-4
D gene: NA
V gene: TRBV20-1
CDR3 protein: CSARDPGMYEKLFF
CDR3 DNA: TGCAGTGCTAGAGATCCGGGGATGTATGAAAAACTGTTTTTT

clone size: few
J gene: TRBJ1-2
D gene: TRBD1
V gene: TRBV5-5
CDR3 protein: CASSLDPGQVYGYTF
CDR3 DNA: TGTGCCAGCAGCTTGGACCCGGGACAGGTCTATGGCTACACCTTC

clone size: NA
J gene: TRBJ1-4
D gene: NA
V gene: TRBV29-1
CDR3 protein: CSVDQGREELFF
CDR3 DNA: TGCAGCGTTGATCAGGGACGTGAAGAACTGTTTTTT

clone size: many
J gene: TRBJ1-1
D gene: NA
V gene: TRBV5-1
CDR3 protein: CASSLLGVGTEAFF
CDR3 DNA: TGCGCCAGCAGCTTACTTGGGGTGGGGACTGAAGCTTTCTTT

clone size: many
J gene: TRBJ1-2
D gene: TRBD1
V gene: TRBV27
CDR3 protein: CASSSTGGLGYTF
CDR3 DNA: TGTGCCAGCAGTTCGACAGGGGGCCTTGGCTACACCTTC

clone size: NA
J gene: TRBJ2-3
D gene: NA
V gene: TRBV15
CDR3 protein: CATSRDLLPTDTQYF
CDR3 DNA: TGTGCCACCAGCAGAGATCTACTACCCACAGATACGCAGTATTTT

clone size: many
J gene: TRBJ2-1
D gene: TRBD2
V gene: TRBV5-1
CDR3 protein: CASRLAGEDEQFF
CDR3 DNA: TGCGCCAGCAGGTTAGCGGGGGAGGATGAGCAGTTCTTC

clone size: few
J gene: TRBJ2-3
D gene: NA
V gene: TRBV6-1
CDR3 protein: CARPKDTQYF
CDR3 DNA: TGTGCCAGACCGAAGGATACGCAGTATTTT

clone size: many
J gene: TRBJ1-5
D gene: NA
V gene: TRBV6-2/TRBV6-3
CDR3 protein: CASSEVRASNQPQHF
CDR3 DNA: TGTGCCAGCAGTGAGGTCAGGGCTAGCAATCAGCCCCAGCATTTT

clone size: many
J gene: TRBJ2-7
D gene: NA
V gene: TRBV12-3/TRBV12-4
CDR3 protein: CASSLGGGGEQYF
CDR3 DNA: TGTGCCAGCAGTTTAGGGGGAGGGGGCGAGCAGTACTTC

clone size: few
J gene: TRBJ1-1
D gene: NA
V gene: TRBV16
CDR3 protein: CASSQIPDRDTEAFF
CDR3 DNA: TGTGCCAGCAGCCAAATCCCAGACCGGGACACTGAAGCTTTCTTT

clone size: many
J gene: TRBJ2-2
D gene: TRBD2
V gene: TRBV12-3/TRBV12-4
CDR3 protein: CASSGWTSGGDAGELFF
CDR3 DNA: TGTGCCAGCAGTGGGTGGACTAGCGGGGGGGACGCCGGGGAGCTGTTTTTT

clone size: NA
J gene: TRBJ1-1
D gene: NA
V gene: TRBV18
CDR3 protein: CASSPPGGTNTEAFF
CDR3 DNA: TGTGCCAGCTCACCCCCCGGAGGGACGAACACTGAAGCTTTCTTT

clone size: few
J gene: TRBJ1-5
D gene: NA
V gene: TRBV29-1
CDR3 protein: CSVGNVAGPQHF
CDR3 DNA: TGCAGCGTTGGGAACGTCGCTGGGCCCCAGCATTTT

clone size: many
J gene: TRBJ1-2
D gene: NA
V gene: TRBV11-2
CDR3 protein: CASKIGYTF
CDR3 DNA: TGTGCCAGCAAGATTGGCTACACCTTC

clone size: many
J gene: TRBJ2-5
D gene: NA
V gene: TRBV28
CDR3 protein: CASSSRALSGGEQETQYF
CDR3 DNA: TGTGCCAGCAGCTCTCGGGCCCTCTCCGGCGGGGAACAAGAGACCCAGTACTTC

clone size: NA
J gene: TRBJ2-1
D gene: TRBD1
V gene: TRBV29-1
CDR3 protein: CSVGWTGRDEQFF
CDR3 DNA: TGCAGCGTTGGCTGGACAGGACGGGATGAGCAGTTCTTC